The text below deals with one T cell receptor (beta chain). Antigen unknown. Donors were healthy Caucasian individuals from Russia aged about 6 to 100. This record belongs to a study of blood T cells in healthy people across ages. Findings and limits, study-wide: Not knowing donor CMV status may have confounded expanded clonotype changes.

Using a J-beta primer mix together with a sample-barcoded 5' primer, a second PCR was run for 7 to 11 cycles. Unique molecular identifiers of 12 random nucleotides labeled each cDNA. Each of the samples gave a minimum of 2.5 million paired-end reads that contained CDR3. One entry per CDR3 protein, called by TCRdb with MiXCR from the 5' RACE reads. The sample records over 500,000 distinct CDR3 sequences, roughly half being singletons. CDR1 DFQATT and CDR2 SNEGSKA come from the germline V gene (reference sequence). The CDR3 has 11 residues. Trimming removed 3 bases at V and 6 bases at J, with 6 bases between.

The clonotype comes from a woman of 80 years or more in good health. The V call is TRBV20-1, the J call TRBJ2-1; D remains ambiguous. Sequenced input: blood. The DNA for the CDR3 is TGCAGTGCTAGCTTTTTCAATGAGCAGTTCTTC. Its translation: CSASFFNEQFF.